The 21 T cell receptor beta chains listed next were all sequenced from one sample in a study of early T cells in non-severe SARS-CoV-2 infection. Using its own MiXCR run on the 5' RACE reads, TCRdb lists one record per CDR3 protein. The table has about 87,000 distinct CDR3 sequences, approximately 15% seen once. Sequenced: whole blood. The receptor set was obtained from an adult who was a healthcare worker with PCR-confirmed SARS-CoV-2 infection or an uninfected control (not recorded which).

The chain has TRBV20-1 and TRBJ1-2; perhaps TRBD1 as D (6 bases). The CDR3 is 12 residues long. V was pared by 6 bases and J by 8 bases, with 16 bases between. Germline CDR1 is DFQATT and CDR2 is SNEGSKA (reference sequence). The CDR3, as DNA: TGCAGTGCCGCACCGGGGGGCAGGGGCTACACCTTC. Translating gives CSAAPGGRGYTF.

This clonotype has only a few counts. The J gene is TRBJ2-3, the V gene TRBV20-1, with D possibly TRBD1 on 6 matching bases. This CDR3 has 14 residues. CDR1 DFQATT and CDR2 SNEGSKA come from the germline V gene (reference sequence). Between the trimmed V and J ends, which lost 1 base and 4 bases, there was a span of 12 bases. This chain's CDR3 is CSARAQGLADTQYF. DNA for the CDR3: TGCAGTGCTAGAGCCCAGGGGCTCGCAGATACGCAGTATTTT.

The CDR3, as DNA: TGTGCTAGTGGTTTCGTGACAAAAGGGTCGTTGAACACTGAAGCTTTCTTT. This gives the protein CASGFVTKGSLNTEAFF. V and J are TRBV12-5 and TRBJ1-1, with D hard to call. The V gene's germline CDR1 is LGHNT and CDR2 FRNRAP. V shed 3 bases and J shed 0 bases, with 17 bases lying between them. The CDR3 runs to 17 residues.

The chain joins TRBV18 to TRBJ1-2; TRBD1 might be the D (6 bases). The V end lost 3 bases, the J end lost 4 bases, and 15 bases lay between the germline ends. The CDR3 extends over 15 amino acids. CDR1 and CDR2 from the germline V gene are KGHSH and LQKENI. CDR3 in DNA: TGTGCCAGCTCACCGAACGACAGGCTGTCCTATGGCTACACCTTC. As protein: CASSPNDRLSYGYTF.

This sequence joins TRBV27 and TRBJ2-1; no clear D. The CDR3 length is 11 residues. V was clipped by 5 bases and J by 10 bases, with 9 bases between them. The V gene's germline CDR1 is MNHEY and CDR2 SMNVEV (reference sequence). This CDR3 is CASSLLGEQFF. DNA of the CDR3: TGTGCCAGCAGTCTCCTAGGGGAGCAGTTCTTC.

V and J are TRBV28 and TRBJ2-2; D is perhaps TRBD2 (5 bases). V lost 3 bases and J lost 7, with 12 bases in between. The CDR3 has 14 amino acids. Germline values: CDR1 MDHEN, CDR2 SYDVKM. In DNA form, the CDR3 reads TGTGCCAGCAGTTTCCCGAGGGATGTCGGGGAGCTGTTTTTT. Its protein product is CASSFPRDVGELFF.

CDR3 loop: CASSLMVNEGGTDTQYF. The CDR3 coding sequence is TGTGCCAGCAGCTTAATGGTTAATGAGGGTGGCACAGATACGCAGTATTTT. The chain is built from TRBV7-9 and TRBJ2-3; possible D gene TRBD2, 5 bases. The CDR3 covers 17 residues. The V gene lost 2 bases and the J gene lost 1 base, with 16 bases spanning the gap. CDR1 is SEHNR, CDR2 FQNEAQ, per germline (reference sequence). Full variable domain (outside the CDR3, taken from reference TRBV7-9 and TRBJ2-3): DTGVSQNPRHKITKRGQNVTFRCDPISEHNRLYWYRQTLGQGPEFLTYFQNEAQLEKSRLLSDRFSAERPKGSFSTLEIQRTEQGDSAMYLCASSLMVNEGGTDTQYFGPGTRLTVL.

The chain combines TRBV27 with TRBJ1-5, with D unclear. V lost 2 bases, J lost 4 bases, and 9 bases lay in between. CDR3 length: 14 amino acids. Per the germline V gene, CDR1 is MNHEY and CDR2 is SMNVEV (reference sequence). As DNA, the CDR3 is TGTGCCAGCAGTTTAGTAGCGTTTAATCAGCCCCAGCATTTT. This encodes CASSLVAFNQPQHF.

This chain links TRBV2 with TRBJ2-4; D is perhaps TRBD1 (8 bases). The CDR3 is made up of 12 amino acids. Germline-derived CDR1 and CDR2 are SNHLY and FYNNEI. The V gene lost 7 bases and the J gene lost 8 bases, with 12 bases spanning the gap. The chain's CDR3 is CASTQGGYIQYF. The CDR3 bases are TGTGCCAGCACACAGGGGGGGTACATTCAGTACTTC. Full variable domain (rest looked up from reference TRBV2 and TRBJ2-4): EPEVTQTPSHQVTQMGQEVILRCVPISNHLYFYWYRQILGQKVEFLVSFYNNEISEKSEIFDDQFSVERPDGSNFTLKIRSTKLEDSAMYFCASTQGGYIQYFGAGTRLSVL.

This clonotype appeared a few times. This chain uses TRBV13 with TRBJ1-2, with TRBD1 matching 9 bases. The ends lost 2 bases at V and 1 base at J; junction bases unmatched: 8. The CDR3 is 17 amino acids. Germline assignment: CDR1 PRHDT and CDR2 FYEKMQ (reference sequence). The DNA of the CDR3 is TGTGCCAGCAGCTTATCCCTCGGGACAGGGCGTAACTATGGCTACACCTTC. This translates into CASSLSLGTGRNYGYTF. Looking up the rest from reference TRBV13 and TRBJ1-2 gives the full variable domain: AAGVIQSPRHLIKEKRETATLKCYPIPRHDTVYWYQQGPGQDPQFLISFYEKMQSDKGSIPDRFSAQQFSDYHSELNMSSLELGDSALYFCASSLSLGTGRNYGYTFGSGTRLTVV.

In its sample, this clonotype was seen many times. The CDR3 sequence is CASSIGGQGQETQYF. The CDR3 DNA reads TGTGCCAGCTCGATTGGGGGACAGGGACAAGAGACCCAGTACTTC. V and J are TRBV7-8 and TRBJ2-5; 9 bases are shared with TRBD1. V lost 8 bases to trimming and J lost 2 bases; unmatched junction nucleotides: 9. The V gene's germline CDR1 is SGHVS and CDR2 FQNEAQ. This CDR3 region has 15 residues.

This chain joins TRBV5-6 and TRBJ2-7; D gene uncertain. The CDR3 loop spans 14 amino acids. Deletions cut 3 bases from V and 0 bases from J, with 10 bases between. Germline loops: CDR1 SGHDT, CDR2 YYEEEE. CDR3 nucleotide sequence: TGTGCCAGCAGCTATATCGGCCGCTCCTACGAGCAGTACTTC. Translating it yields CASSYIGRSYEQYF.

This clonotype was seen at least ten times. V gene TRBV19 combines with J gene TRBJ1-5; weak D call: TRBD1 (5 bases). The CDR3 runs to 14 residues. Germline V gene sequence: CDR1 LNHDA, CDR2 SQIVND (reference sequence). V was pared by 7 bases and J by 4 bases, with 14 bases between. Written as DNA, the CDR3 is TGTGCCAGTACCCCCGGGACGGAGAATCAGCCCCAGCATTTT. It codes for CASTPGTENQPQHF.

The CDR3: CASSLNRVQAGELFF. CDR3 bases: TGTGCCAGCAGCTTAAATAGGGTACAAGCCGGGGAGCTGTTTTTT. This sequence joins TRBV11-2 and TRBJ2-2; unclear D gene. V was trimmed by 2 bases and J by 6 bases, leaving 13 bases between them. CDR1 is SGHAT, CDR2 FQNNGV, per germline. The CDR3 sequence is 15 residues long. Together with reference TRBV11-2 and TRBJ2-2, the CDR3 gives the full variable domain: EAGVAQSPRYKIIEKRQSVAFWCNPISGHATLYWYQQILGQGPKLLIQFQNNGVVDDSQLPKDRFSAERLKGVDSTLKIQPAKLEDSAVYLCASSLNRVQAGELFFGEGSRLTVL.

This clonotype was observed a handful of times. The V call is TRBV10-2, the J call TRBJ1-1; unclear D gene. The CDR3 has 13 residues. V shed 4 bases and J shed 5 bases, with 11 bases lying between them. In germline, CDR1 is WSHSY, CDR2 SAAADI. The CDR3 is CASSVPYRTEAFF. The CDR3 DNA reads TGCGCCAGCAGTGTACCATATCGGACTGAAGCTTTCTTT.

The genes are TRBV7-2 and TRBJ2-5; 10 nucleotides match TRBD2. The junction had 5 bases not matched to a gene; V was cut back by 3 bases and J by 1 base. This CDR3 spans 16 amino acids. Looked up from germline, CDR1 is SGHTA and CDR2 is FQGNSA. The CDR3 region has the DNA TGTGCCAGCAGCTTCATAGCGGGGGGACTCCAAGAGACCCAGTACTTC. This sequence encodes CASSFIAGGLQETQYF.

This chain uses TRBV12-3 or TRBV12-4 with TRBJ1-1, with 7 bases that match TRBD1. The CDR3 length is 15 residues. V lost 5 bases to trimming and J lost 5 bases; unmatched junction nucleotides: 11. The CDR3 spells CASSPSGGVRTEAFF. The CDR3 region has the DNA TGTGCCAGCAGTCCCTCAGGGGGAGTGAGGACTGAAGCTTTCTTT.

This clonotype was counted between two and nine times. The CDR3 sequence: CASSPPTVRGPTEAFF. Written as DNA, the CDR3 is TGTGCCAGCTCACCACCCACTGTTCGGGGCCCCACTGAAGCTTTCTTT. The chain joins TRBV18 to TRBJ1-1; maybe TRBD1 (5 bases). CDR3 length: 16 amino acids. Germline V gene lookup returns CDR1 KGHSH and CDR2 LQKENI. The V gene lost 0 bases and the J gene lost 4 bases, with 15 bases spanning the gap.

This clonotype was observed at least ten times. V gene TRBV11-2 combines with J gene TRBJ1-2; the match to TRBD1 covers 7 bases. Germline CDR1 is SGHAT and CDR2 is FQNNGV. V was pared by 5 bases and J by 6 bases, with 9 bases of the junction left unmatched. The CDR3 totals 14 residues. CDR3: CASSQQTGQDGYTF. The DNA for the CDR3 is TGTGCCAGCAGCCAACAGACAGGGCAAGATGGCTACACCTTC.

This clonotype was found a few times. The rearrangement uses TRBV9 and TRBJ2-1; D is undetermined. The CDR3 spans 14 residues. V lost 1 base, J lost 5 bases, and 10 bases lay in between. Per germline, CDR1 SGDLS and CDR2 YYNGEE. CDR3 protein: CASSVTDPHNEQFF. CDR3 in DNA: TGTGCCAGCAGCGTAACAGATCCACACAATGAGCAGTTCTTC.

There are a few counts of this clonotype. This chain links TRBV9 with TRBJ2-7; 8 bases map to TRBD1. J gave up 4 bases and V 0 bases, and 6 bases lay outside the gene matches. This CDR3 comprises 15 residues. In germline, CDR1 is SGDLS, CDR2 YYNGEE. The CDR3 DNA reads TGTGCCAGCAGCGTAGGGCCGGACAGGGAGTACGAGCAGTACTTC. The encoded protein is CASSVGPDREYEQYF.